This entry describes one T cell receptor (beta chain). Per the original methods: Reference gene primer amplification gave nucleated cell count estimates. Sequenced by immunoSEQ multiplex PCR; TCRdb stores in-frame clones only, minus some. For V, J and clone size, that table is used; D and trimming come from the DNA. The data show 100,000 to 150,000 clones, about 86% seen once. What the recovered Cohort 3 donors had was two negative PCRs, clearance, or symptom resolution. This sample was taken from a study of blood T cell repertoires in COVID-19. Study in general: COVID-19 samples from acute and convalescent phases originated in the United States, Italy and Spain. Sample material is recorded as cDNA or gDNA derived from T cells, B-cell-depleted T cells, or PBMCs.

CDR1 is SEHNR and CDR2 is FQNEAQ in the germline V gene (reference sequence). Deletions cut 6 bases from V and 8 bases from J, with 13 bases between. CDR3 length equals 12 residues. Sequencing was performed on PBMCs or T cells enriched from blood (not recorded which). The rearrangement links TRBV7-9 to TRBJ1-1; tentative D call: TRBD1 (6 bases). The sequence derives from a woman aged 50 to 60 who had recovered from COVID-19. This CDR3 is CASSYQGLEAFF. The DNA of the CDR3 is TGTGCCAGCAGTTACCAGGGGTTGGAAGCTTTCTTT.